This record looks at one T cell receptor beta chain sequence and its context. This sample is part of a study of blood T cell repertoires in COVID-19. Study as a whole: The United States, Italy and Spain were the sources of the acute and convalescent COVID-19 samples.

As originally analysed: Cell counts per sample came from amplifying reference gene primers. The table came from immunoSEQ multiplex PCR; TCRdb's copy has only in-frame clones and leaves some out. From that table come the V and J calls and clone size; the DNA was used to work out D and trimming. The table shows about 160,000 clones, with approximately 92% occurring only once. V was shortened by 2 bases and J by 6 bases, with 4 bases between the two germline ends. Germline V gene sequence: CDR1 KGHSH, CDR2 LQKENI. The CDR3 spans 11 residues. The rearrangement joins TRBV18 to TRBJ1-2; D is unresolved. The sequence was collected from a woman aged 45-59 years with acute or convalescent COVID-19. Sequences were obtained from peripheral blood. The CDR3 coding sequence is TGTGCCAGCTCACCAGGAGATGGCTACACCTTC. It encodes CASSPGDGYTF.